What follows is one TCR beta chain and its context. This entry is derived from a study of T cell changes during pregnancy in multiple sclerosis. Sequencing was performed with immunoSEQ multiplex PCR; in TCRdb, only in-frame clones are kept and a portion is missing. The sample includes 30,000 to 45,000 clones, 92% seen only once; the top ten take 1.2%. V gave up 4 bases and J gave up 4 bases, with 15 bases separating them. The V gene's germline CDR1 is SGDLS and CDR2 YYNGEE. This CDR3 contains 15 residues. The V call is TRBV9, the J call TRBJ1-3; no clear D gene. The receptor's source is a female donor with multiple sclerosis, enrolled in a pregnancy study. The sequencing input was PBMCs (not recorded whether the cells were cultured). The CDR3 sequence is CASSSSGILGNTIYF. CDR3 nucleotides: TGTGCCAGCAGCTCTTCCGGGATACTAGGAAACACCATATATTTT.